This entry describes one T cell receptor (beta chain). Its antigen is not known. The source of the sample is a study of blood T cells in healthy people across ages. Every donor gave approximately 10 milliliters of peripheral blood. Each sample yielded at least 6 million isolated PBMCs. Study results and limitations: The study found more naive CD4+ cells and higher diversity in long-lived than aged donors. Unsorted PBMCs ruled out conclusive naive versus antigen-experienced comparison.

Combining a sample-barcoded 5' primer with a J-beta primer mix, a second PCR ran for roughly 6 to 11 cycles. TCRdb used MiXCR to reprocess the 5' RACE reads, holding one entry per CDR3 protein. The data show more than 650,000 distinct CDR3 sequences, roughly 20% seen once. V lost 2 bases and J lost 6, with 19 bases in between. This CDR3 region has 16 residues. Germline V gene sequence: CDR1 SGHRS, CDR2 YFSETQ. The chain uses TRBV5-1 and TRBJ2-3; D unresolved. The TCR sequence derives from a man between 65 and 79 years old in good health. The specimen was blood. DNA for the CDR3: TGCGCCAGCAGCTTTGAAGGACGGAGTCCGGAGGATACGCAGTATTTT. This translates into CASSFEGRSPEDTQYF.